This T cell receptor (beta chain) is drawn from a study of T cells after yellow fever vaccination. Study-wide results and caveats: The booster saw the reappearance of most primary-vaccination clones (approximately 97% CD4, about 88% CD8). Weaker overall, the secondary response nonetheless peaked faster (day 5 versus 15).

A single record per CDR3 protein comes from TCRdb applying MiXCR to the 5' RACE reads. This sample has about 350,000 distinct CDR3 sequences, with approximately 8% found just once. This clonotype was counted between two and nine times. The antigen remains unidentified. The CDR3 spans 14 residues. Germline V gene data show CDR1 as SGHDT and CDR2 as YYEEEE. Trimming removed 0 bases from V and 3 bases from J, with 10 bases in between. The J gene is TRBJ2-7, the V gene TRBV5-6, with no clear D. The source of this sequence is a man aged 18 to 30 who received the YFV17D yellow fever vaccine. The starting material was PBMCs, obtained roughly 46 days after the first yellow fever vaccination. The CDR3, as DNA: TGTGCCAGCAGCTTGGCCGGTGAAGGCTACGAGCAGTACTTC. It specifies CASSLAGEGYEQYF.